The present T cell receptor beta chain was sequenced within a study of blood T cell repertoires in COVID-19. Background on the study: The United States, Italy and Spain provided the acute and convalescent COVID-19 samples. From T cells, B-cell-depleted T cells, or PBMCs came the material, which was cDNA or gDNA.

In the authors' methods: Amplifying reference gene primers gave estimates of nucleated cell counts. Here immunoSEQ multiplex PCR was the method, and the copy in TCRdb shows in-frame clones only, minus some. V, J and clone size reflect that table, while D and trimming were determined from the DNA. In the table there are approximately 360,000 clones, approximately 88% of which are singletons. CDR1 SNHLY and CDR2 FYNNEI come from the germline V gene. The CDR3 totals 11 residues. The ends lost 5 bases at V and 16 bases at J; junction bases unmatched: 6. The study assigned cohorts using participant-reported clinical history.

The clonotype originates from a woman younger than 45 with acute COVID-19. The source material was PBMCs or T cells enriched from blood (not recorded which). V and J are TRBV2 and TRBJ1-4; the match to TRBD1 covers 8 bases. The CDR3 sequence is CASSQDRAKFF. The CDR3, as DNA: TGTGCCAGCAGTCAGGACAGGGCCAAGTTTTTT.